This T cell receptor (beta chain) was captured by sequencing in a study of blood T cell repertoires in COVID-19. Background on the study: PBMCs, B-cell-depleted T cells, or T cells were the source of the cDNA or gDNA that made up the material.

Assay used: immunoSEQ multiplex PCR; TCRdb lists only in-frame clones, some missing. The sample shows approximately 89,000 clones, around nine tenths of them seen only once. The CDR3 has 15 amino acids. CDR1 is SNHLY and CDR2 is FYNNEI in the germline V gene. Trimming took 5 bases from V and 1 from J; bases not matched to a gene: 3. The sequencing input was peripheral blood. V is TRBV2 and J is TRBJ1-5; 9 nucleotides agree with TRBD1. The clonotype was recovered from a man aged 65 to 85 with acute or convalescent COVID-19. The CDR3 region has the DNA TGTGCCAGCAGTCCCGACAGGGGGAGCAATCAGCCCCAGCATTTT. Residues: CASSPDRGSNQPQHF.